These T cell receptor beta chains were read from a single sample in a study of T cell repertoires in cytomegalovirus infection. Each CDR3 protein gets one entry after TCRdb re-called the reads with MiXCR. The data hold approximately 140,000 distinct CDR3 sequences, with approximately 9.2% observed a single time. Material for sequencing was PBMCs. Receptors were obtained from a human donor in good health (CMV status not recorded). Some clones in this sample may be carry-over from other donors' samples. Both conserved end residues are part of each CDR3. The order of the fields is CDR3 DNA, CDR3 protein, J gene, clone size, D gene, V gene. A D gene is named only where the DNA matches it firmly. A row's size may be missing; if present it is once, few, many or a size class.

CDR3 DNA: TGTGCCAGCAGCTATGGGTCAGCGGCCCAGCATTTT
CDR3 protein: CASSYGSAAQHF
J gene: TRBJ1-5
clone size: many
D gene: .
V gene: TRBV7-2

CDR3 DNA: TGTGCCAGCAGCCAGGGCAGATGGAACACTGAAGCTTTCTTT
CDR3 protein: CASSQGRWNTEAFF
J gene: TRBJ1-1
clone size: many
D gene: .
V gene: TRBV4-2

CDR3 DNA: TGTGCCAGCAGCTTAATCGGGACAGGGGGGGATGGCTACACCTTC
CDR3 protein: CASSLIGTGGDGYTF
J gene: TRBJ1-2
clone size: many
D gene: TRBD1
V gene: TRBV7-8

CDR3 DNA: TGTGCCAGCAGTTTATGGGCCGAGCCCAAATCGCCCCAGCATTTT
CDR3 protein: CASSLWAEPKSPQHF
J gene: TRBJ1-5
clone size: many
D gene: .
V gene: TRBV27

CDR3 DNA: TGTGCCAGCAGCTTAGCGCGTTTGGGCAGGGGATCCTACGAGCAGTACTTC
CDR3 protein: CASSLARLGRGSYEQYF
J gene: TRBJ2-7
clone size: many
D gene: .
V gene: TRBV7-9

CDR3 DNA: TGTGCCAGCTCACCACCGACCAGAGAGACCCAGTACTTC
CDR3 protein: CASSPPTRETQYF
J gene: TRBJ2-5
clone size: .
D gene: .
V gene: TRBV18

CDR3 DNA: TGTGCCATCAGCCGGGCCGAGGGCAATCAGCCCCAGCATTTT
CDR3 protein: CAISRAEGNQPQHF
J gene: TRBJ1-5
clone size: many
D gene: .
V gene: TRBV10-3

CDR3 DNA: TGCAGCGTTGACCCCAGAAGCACTGAAGCTTTCTTT
CDR3 protein: CSVDPRSTEAFF
J gene: TRBJ1-1
clone size: few
D gene: .
V gene: TRBV29-1

CDR3 DNA: TGTGCCAGCAGGCCCCCTTCAACGGATACGCAGTATTTT
CDR3 protein: CASRPPSTDTQYF
J gene: TRBJ2-3
clone size: many
D gene: .
V gene: TRBV7-2

CDR3 DNA: TGTGCCAGCAGAAGACAGGGGGCGCCTAGGTCACCCCTCCACTTT
CDR3 protein: CASRRQGAPRSPLHF
J gene: TRBJ1-6
clone size: few
D gene: TRBD1
V gene: TRBV3-1

CDR3 DNA: TGCAGTGCCAGACTAGCGGGGGAGGAGCAGTTCTTC
CDR3 protein: CSARLAGEEQFF
J gene: TRBJ2-1
clone size: .
D gene: TRBD2
V gene: TRBV20-1

CDR3 DNA: TGTGCCAGCACAGGACAGGGGTCGGCCGAGCAGTACTTC
CDR3 protein: CASTGQGSAEQYF
J gene: TRBJ2-7
clone size: few
D gene: TRBD1
V gene: TRBV7-9

CDR3 DNA: TGTGCCAGCAGTTTATTAGGAAGGACAAGGAATTCACCCCTCCACTTT
CDR3 protein: CASSLLGRTRNSPLHF
J gene: TRBJ1-6
clone size: many
D gene: .
V gene: TRBV28

CDR3 DNA: TGTGCCAGCAGGCTGGGTGGACTAGCGGGTACCCGTAGCACAGATACGCAGTATTTT
CDR3 protein: CASRLGGLAGTRSTDTQYF
J gene: TRBJ2-3
clone size: many
D gene: TRBD2
V gene: TRBV28

CDR3 DNA: TGTGCCAGCAGCTTAGGTACAGGGGTCCTAGGACTGTTTTTT
CDR3 protein: CASSLGTGVLGLFF
J gene: TRBJ1-4
clone size: many
D gene: TRBD1
V gene: TRBV7-2

CDR3 DNA: TGTGCCAGCAGTCCCCCGACACCCCCGAAGATCAATCAGCCCCAGCATTTT
CDR3 protein: CASSPPTPPKINQPQHF
J gene: TRBJ1-5
clone size: .
D gene: .
V gene: TRBV6-6

CDR3 DNA: TGCAGCGTTGATAAGGGGGCGTCGTTCTATGAGCAGTTCTTC
CDR3 protein: CSVDKGASFYEQFF
J gene: TRBJ2-1
clone size: few
D gene: TRBD1
V gene: TRBV29-1

CDR3 DNA: TGTGCCAGCGGCGTGAACACTGAAGCTTTCTTT
CDR3 protein: CASGVNTEAFF
J gene: TRBJ1-1
clone size: many
D gene: .
V gene: TRBV28

CDR3 DNA: TGTGCCAGTAGGAGGAACAGGGTCTTCACAGATACGCAGTATTTT
CDR3 protein: CASRRNRVFTDTQYF
J gene: TRBJ2-3
clone size: many
D gene: .
V gene: TRBV19

CDR3 DNA: TGTGCCAGCAGCCCGGAGGACCCGTCGAGATCACCCCTCCACTTT
CDR3 protein: CASSPEDPSRSPLHF
J gene: TRBJ1-6
clone size: many
D gene: .
V gene: TRBV7-9

CDR3 DNA: TGTGCCAGCAGGTCTACAGGGCGAACCTACGAGCAGTACTTC
CDR3 protein: CASRSTGRTYEQYF
J gene: TRBJ2-7
clone size: few
D gene: .
V gene: TRBV12-3/TRBV12-4

CDR3 DNA: TGTGCCAGCAGGAAGAGGGACAGGGGGAACACTGAAGCTTTCTTT
CDR3 protein: CASRKRDRGNTEAFF
J gene: TRBJ1-1
clone size: many
D gene: TRBD1
V gene: TRBV13

CDR3 DNA: TGTGCCAGCTCACCACTGGGATATAACACTGAAGCTTTCTTT
CDR3 protein: CASSPLGYNTEAFF
J gene: TRBJ1-1
clone size: many
D gene: .
V gene: TRBV18

CDR3 DNA: TGCAGCGTTGAAAGGGCCACCGCGCGCACAGATACGCAGTATTTT
CDR3 protein: CSVERATARTDTQYF
J gene: TRBJ2-3
clone size: few
D gene: .
V gene: TRBV29-1

CDR3 DNA: TGCAGTGCAGGCGGGGGGGCCTTAGGAGAGACCCAGTACTTC
CDR3 protein: CSAGGGALGETQYF
J gene: TRBJ2-5
clone size: .
D gene: TRBD2
V gene: TRBV20-1

CDR3 DNA: TGTGCCAGCAGAGGTCTGGATAATGAAAAACTGTTTTTT
CDR3 protein: CASRGLDNEKLFF
J gene: TRBJ1-4
clone size: many
D gene: .
V gene: TRBV28

CDR3 DNA: TGTGCCAGCAGCCGTAGGACAGGGCATGAAAAACTGTTTTTT
CDR3 protein: CASSRRTGHEKLFF
J gene: TRBJ1-4
clone size: many
D gene: TRBD1
V gene: TRBV7-2

CDR3 DNA: TGTGCCACCGGGGGACGGAGGGATTACGAGCAGTACTTC
CDR3 protein: CATGGRRDYEQYF
J gene: TRBJ2-7
clone size: many
D gene: .
V gene: TRBV15

CDR3 DNA: TGTGCCAGCAGGTACGGACAGGGAGGCAATCAGCCCCAGCATTTT
CDR3 protein: CASRYGQGGNQPQHF
J gene: TRBJ1-5
clone size: many
D gene: TRBD1
V gene: TRBV2

CDR3 DNA: TGCAGTGCTAGGCCGGGACAGGCCTACGAGCAGTACTTC
CDR3 protein: CSARPGQAYEQYF
J gene: TRBJ2-7
clone size: many
D gene: TRBD1
V gene: TRBV20-1

CDR3 DNA: TGTGCCAGCAGTTCCCGGACAGGGTCGGATGAGCAGTTCTTC
CDR3 protein: CASSSRTGSDEQFF
J gene: TRBJ2-1
clone size: many
D gene: TRBD1
V gene: TRBV12-3/TRBV12-4

CDR3 DNA: TGCAGCGTCCGGGACAGCGGCCAAGAGACCCAGTACTTC
CDR3 protein: CSVRDSGQETQYF
J gene: TRBJ2-5
clone size: .
D gene: TRBD1
V gene: TRBV29-1

CDR3 DNA: TGCAGTGCTAGGGTGGAGAACAGGGATTACACTGAAGCTTTCTTT
CDR3 protein: CSARVENRDYTEAFF
J gene: TRBJ1-1
clone size: .
D gene: .
V gene: TRBV20-1

CDR3 DNA: TGCGCCAGCAGCCCGCCCCGGACAGGAGCCACAGATACGCAGTATTTT
CDR3 protein: CASSPPRTGATDTQYF
J gene: TRBJ2-3
clone size: many
D gene: TRBD1
V gene: TRBV5-1

CDR3 DNA: TGCAGTGCTAGATTAGGACAGGGGGCTTTGGAGCAGTACTTC
CDR3 protein: CSARLGQGALEQYF
J gene: TRBJ2-7
clone size: .
D gene: TRBD1
V gene: TRBV20-1

CDR3 DNA: TGTGCCAGCAGCCGGTGGAAAACGGAGGGCTACACCTTC
CDR3 protein: CASSRWKTEGYTF
J gene: TRBJ1-2
clone size: many
D gene: .
V gene: TRBV11-2

CDR3 DNA: TGTGCCAGCAGTTTCACAGGGCTTCTGCGCTACACCTTC
CDR3 protein: CASSFTGLLRYTF
J gene: TRBJ1-2
clone size: many
D gene: .
V gene: TRBV28

CDR3 DNA: TGTGCCAGCAGTTTAAGGTCGGGGTTGGGGTACTTC
CDR3 protein: CASSLRSGLGYF
J gene: TRBJ2-7
clone size: many
D gene: .
V gene: TRBV28

CDR3 DNA: TGTGCCAGCAGCCATGGGACTAGCGGGGGCCTTAGCACAGATACGCAGTATTTT
CDR3 protein: CASSHGTSGGLSTDTQYF
J gene: TRBJ2-3
clone size: .
D gene: TRBD2
V gene: TRBV14

CDR3 DNA: TGCGCCAGCAGCCTCCCCGGGGGCGACACAGATACGCAGTATTTT
CDR3 protein: CASSLPGGDTDTQYF
J gene: TRBJ2-3
clone size: many
D gene: .
V gene: TRBV5-1

CDR3 DNA: TGTGCCAGCAGTTTGGGATGGGGGGGCAAAAACATTCAGTACTTC
CDR3 protein: CASSLGWGGKNIQYF
J gene: TRBJ2-4
clone size: few
D gene: TRBD2
V gene: TRBV6-6

CDR3 DNA: TGTGCCAGCAGTCCAGGACAGGATTATAATGAAAAACTGTTTTTT
CDR3 protein: CASSPGQDYNEKLFF
J gene: TRBJ1-4
clone size: many
D gene: TRBD1
V gene: TRBV27